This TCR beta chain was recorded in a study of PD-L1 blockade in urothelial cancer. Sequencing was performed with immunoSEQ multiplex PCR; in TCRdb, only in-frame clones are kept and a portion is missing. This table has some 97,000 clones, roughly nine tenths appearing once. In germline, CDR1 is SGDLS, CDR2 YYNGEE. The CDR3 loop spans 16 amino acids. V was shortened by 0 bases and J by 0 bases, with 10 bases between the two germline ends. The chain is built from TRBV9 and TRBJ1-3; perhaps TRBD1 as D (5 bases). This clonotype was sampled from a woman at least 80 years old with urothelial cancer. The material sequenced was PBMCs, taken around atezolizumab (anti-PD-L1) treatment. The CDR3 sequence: CASSVESRVSGNTIYF. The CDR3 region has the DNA TGTGCCAGCAGCGTAGAGTCCAGGGTCTCTGGAAACACCATATATTTT.